Shown below are 5 T cell receptor beta chains from a single sample sequenced in a study of early T cells in non-severe SARS-CoV-2 infection (dated by TCRdb to the early 2020s). Libraries came from 5' RACE. For sequencing, a NextSeq 500 was employed. TCRdb trimmed public reads at Q25 via fastp, called clones via MiXCR and kept in-frame beta chains. Entries are consolidated by CDR3 protein sequence, retaining the most common genes and DNA. The sample table holds tens of thousands of distinct CDR3 sequences, of which more than 9% were seen once. The ten biggest clones cover 4% to 4.5% of the sample. Material: whole blood. These receptors were taken from an adult who was a healthcare worker with PCR-confirmed SARS-CoV-2 infection or an uninfected control (not recorded which).

This clonotype occurred many times. The CDR3 coding sequence is TGTGCTAGTGGTTTGGGGGGACGCACCGGGGAGCTGTTTTTT. It yields the protein CASGLGGRTGELFF. J is TRBJ2-2 and V is TRBV12-5, with D perhaps TRBD1 or TRBD2 (5 bases each). V lost 1 base and J lost 4, with 7 bases in between. The V gene's germline CDR1 is LGHNT and CDR2 FRNRAP. CDR3 length: 14 amino acids.

This clonotype was recorded at least ten times. V is TRBV5-1 and J is TRBJ2-7; D perhaps matches TRBD2 (5 bases). The germline CDR1 and CDR2 sequences are SGHRS and YFSETQ. The CDR3 contains 15 residues. V dropped 1 base and J dropped 2 bases, with 13 bases sitting between them. The CDR3 spells CASSLKLKGAYEQYF. CDR3 DNA: TGCGCCAGCAGCTTGAAGCTAAAGGGAGCCTACGAGCAGTACTTC.

This clonotype showed up many times. This chain connects TRBV7-9 to TRBJ1-5, with no clear D. The CDR3 spans 13 residues. Germline CDR1 reads SEHNR; CDR2 reads FQNEAQ (reference sequence). V was trimmed by 4 bases and J by 4 bases, leaving 8 bases between them. This CDR3 reads CASSSTMNQPQHF. DNA of the CDR3: TGTGCCAGCAGCTCCACAATGAATCAGCCCCAGCATTTT. Combining the CDR3 with reference TRBV7-9 and TRBJ1-5 gives the whole variable domain DTGVSQNPRHKITKRGQNVTFRCDPISEHNRLYWYRQTLGQGPEFLTYFQNEAQLEKSRLLSDRFSAERPKGSFSTLEIQRTEQGDSAMYLCASSSTMNQPQHFGDGTRLSIL.

This chain joins TRBV6-5 and TRBJ2-3; 8 bases are a match to TRBD2. CDR3 length: 16 residues. The ends lost 6 bases at V and 2 bases at J; junction bases unmatched: 10. The V gene's germline CDR1 is MNHEY and CDR2 SVGAGI. The CDR3 sequence: CASRARASGYTDTQYF. The CDR3 nucleotides are TGTGCCAGCAGGGCACGGGCTAGCGGGTACACAGATACGCAGTATTTT.

This clonotype was seen ten or more times. The gene calls are TRBV7-9 and TRBJ1-4, with a weak D call TRBD1 (6 bases). Germline assignment: CDR1 SEHNR and CDR2 FQNEAQ (reference sequence). The CDR3 is 15 residues long. V dropped 0 bases and J dropped 5 bases, with 10 bases sitting between them. CDR3 nucleotides: TGTGCCAGCAGCTTAGCGCAGGGGTCAAATGAAAAACTGTTTTTT. As protein: CASSLAQGSNEKLFF.